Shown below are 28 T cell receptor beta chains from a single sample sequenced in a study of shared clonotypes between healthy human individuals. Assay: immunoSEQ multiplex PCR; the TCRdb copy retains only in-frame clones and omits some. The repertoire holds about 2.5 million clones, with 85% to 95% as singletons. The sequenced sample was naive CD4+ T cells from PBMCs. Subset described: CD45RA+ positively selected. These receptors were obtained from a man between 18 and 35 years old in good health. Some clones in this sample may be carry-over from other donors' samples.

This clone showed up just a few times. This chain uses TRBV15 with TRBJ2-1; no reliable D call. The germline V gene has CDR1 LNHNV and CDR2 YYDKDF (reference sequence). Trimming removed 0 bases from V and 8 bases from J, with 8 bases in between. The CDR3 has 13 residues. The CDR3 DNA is TGTGCCACCAGCAGAGAAGGCATCTATGAGCAGTTCTTC. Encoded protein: CATSREGIYEQFF.

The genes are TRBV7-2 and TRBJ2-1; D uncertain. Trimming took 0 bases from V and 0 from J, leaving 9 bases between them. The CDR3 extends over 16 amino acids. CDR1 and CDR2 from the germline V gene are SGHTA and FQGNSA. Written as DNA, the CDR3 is TGTGCCAGCAGCTTAGCGCGTCTAGGCTCCTACAATGAGCAGTTCTTC. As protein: CASSLARLGSYNEQFF.

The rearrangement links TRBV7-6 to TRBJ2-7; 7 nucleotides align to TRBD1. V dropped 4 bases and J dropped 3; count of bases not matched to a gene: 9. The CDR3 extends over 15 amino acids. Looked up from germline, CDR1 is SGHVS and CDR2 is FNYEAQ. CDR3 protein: CASSSNPGQNYEQYF. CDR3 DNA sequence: TGTGCCAGCAGCTCTAACCCGGGACAGAACTACGAGCAGTACTTC.

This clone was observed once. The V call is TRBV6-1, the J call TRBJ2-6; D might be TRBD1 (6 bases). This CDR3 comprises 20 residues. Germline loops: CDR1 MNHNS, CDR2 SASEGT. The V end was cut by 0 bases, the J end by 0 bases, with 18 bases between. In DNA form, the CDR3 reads TGTGCCAGCAGTGAAGCTAGTTTTGGGACAACTTTCTCTGGGGCCAACGTCCTGACTTTC. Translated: CASSEASFGTTFSGANVLTF.

The CDR3 nucleotides are TGTGCCAGCAGCTCCAGGACAGGGACTGGGGAGCTGTTTTTT. It specifies CASSSRTGTGELFF. The chain has TRBV7-2 and TRBJ2-2; TRBD1 agrees at 8 bases. The CDR3 runs 14 residues. J gave up 8 bases and V 4 bases, and 6 bases lay outside the gene matches. CDR1 and CDR2 from the germline V gene are SGHTA and FQGNSA.

CDR3 residues: CSVGLRLAGELFF. The CDR3 DNA sequence: TGCAGCGTTGGGCTCCGGCTGGCCGGGGAGCTGTTTTTT. The chain recombines TRBV29-1 with TRBJ2-2; D call uncertain. This CDR3 has 13 amino acids. V gave up 4 bases and J gave up 6 bases, with 12 bases separating them. The V gene's germline CDR1 is SQVTM and CDR2 ANQGSEA.

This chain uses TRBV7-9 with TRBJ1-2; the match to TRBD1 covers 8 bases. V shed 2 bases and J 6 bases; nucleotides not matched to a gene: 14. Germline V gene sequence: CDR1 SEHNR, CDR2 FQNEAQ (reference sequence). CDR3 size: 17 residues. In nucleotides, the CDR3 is TGTGCCAGCAGCTTATTTGGCAGGGGGCGCCGGTTAGATGGCTACACCTTC. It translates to CASSLFGRGRRLDGYTF.

The CDR3 DNA reads as TGTGCCTGGGGGGGGACAGGGGATAATGAAAAACTGTTTTTT. It codes for CAWGGTGDNEKLFF. The chain recombines TRBV30 with TRBJ1-4; 10 nucleotides line up with TRBD1. Trimming at V came to 5 bases and at J to 4 bases, leaving 4 bases not matched to a gene. Germline V gene lookup returns CDR1 GTSNPN and CDR2 SVGIG (reference sequence). The CDR3 is made up of 14 amino acids.

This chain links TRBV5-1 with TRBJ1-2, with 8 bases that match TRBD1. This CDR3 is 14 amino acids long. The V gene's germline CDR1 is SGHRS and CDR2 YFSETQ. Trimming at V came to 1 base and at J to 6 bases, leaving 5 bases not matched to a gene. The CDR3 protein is CASSLIGQGDGYTF. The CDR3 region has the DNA TGCGCCAGCAGCTTGATCGGACAGGGCGATGGCTACACCTTC.

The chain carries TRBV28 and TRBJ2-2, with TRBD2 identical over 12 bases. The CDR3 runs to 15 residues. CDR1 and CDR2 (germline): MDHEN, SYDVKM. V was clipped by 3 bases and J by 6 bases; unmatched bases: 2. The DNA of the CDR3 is TGTGCCAGCAGTTTGACTAGCGGGAGAGCCGGGGAGCTGTTTTTT. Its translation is CASSLTSGRAGELFF.

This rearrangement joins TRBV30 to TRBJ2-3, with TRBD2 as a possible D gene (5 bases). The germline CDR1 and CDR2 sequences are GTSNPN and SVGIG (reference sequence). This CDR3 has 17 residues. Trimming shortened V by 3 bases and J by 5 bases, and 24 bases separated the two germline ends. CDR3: CAWRKPHLGRWLDTQYF. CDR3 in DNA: TGTGCCTGGAGGAAACCCCATTTGGGGAGATGGTTAGATACGCAGTATTTT.

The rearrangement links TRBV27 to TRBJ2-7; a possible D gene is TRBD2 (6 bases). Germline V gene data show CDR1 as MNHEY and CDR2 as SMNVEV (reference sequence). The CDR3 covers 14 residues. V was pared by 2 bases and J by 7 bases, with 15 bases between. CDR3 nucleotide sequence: TGTGCCAGCAGTTTACTTAGGGGAGGAGGGGAGCAGTACTTC. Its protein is CASSLLRGGGEQYF.

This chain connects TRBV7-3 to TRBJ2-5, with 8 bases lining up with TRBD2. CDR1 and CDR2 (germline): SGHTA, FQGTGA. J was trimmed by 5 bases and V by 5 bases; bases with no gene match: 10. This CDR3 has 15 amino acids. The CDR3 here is CASSIRGGRRETQYF. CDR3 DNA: TGTGCCAGCAGCATTCGGGGCGGGAGGAGGGAGACCCAGTACTTC.

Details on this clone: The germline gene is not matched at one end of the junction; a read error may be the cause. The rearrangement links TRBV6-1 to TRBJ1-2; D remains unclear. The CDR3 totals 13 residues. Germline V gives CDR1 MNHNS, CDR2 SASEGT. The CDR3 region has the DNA TGTGCCAGCAGAGAAGGGAGGAACTATGGCTACACCTTC. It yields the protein CASREGRNYGYTF.

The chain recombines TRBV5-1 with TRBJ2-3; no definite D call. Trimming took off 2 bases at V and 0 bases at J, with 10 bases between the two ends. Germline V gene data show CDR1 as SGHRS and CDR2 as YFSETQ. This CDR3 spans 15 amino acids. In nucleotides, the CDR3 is TGCGCCAGCAGCTTATGGCGAACTAGCACAGATACGCAGTATTTT. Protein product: CASSLWRTSTDTQYF.

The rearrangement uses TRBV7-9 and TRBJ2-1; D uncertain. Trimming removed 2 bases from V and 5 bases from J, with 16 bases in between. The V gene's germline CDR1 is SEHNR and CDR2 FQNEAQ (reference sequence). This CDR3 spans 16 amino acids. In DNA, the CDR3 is TGTGCCAGCAGCTTAAATTTTGGGATAACAGACAATGAGCAGTTCTTC. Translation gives CASSLNFGITDNEQFF. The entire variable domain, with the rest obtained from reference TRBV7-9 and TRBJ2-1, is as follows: DTGVSQNPRHKITKRGQNVTFRCDPISEHNRLYWYRQTLGQGPEFLTYFQNEAQLEKSRLLSDRFSAERPKGSFSTLEIQRTEQGDSAMYLCASSLNFGITDNEQFFGPGTRLTVL.

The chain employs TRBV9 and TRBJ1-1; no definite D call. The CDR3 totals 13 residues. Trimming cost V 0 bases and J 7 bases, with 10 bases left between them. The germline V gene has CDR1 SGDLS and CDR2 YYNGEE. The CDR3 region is CASSVGAGYEAFF. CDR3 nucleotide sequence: TGTGCCAGCAGCGTAGGGGCAGGCTATGAAGCTTTCTTT. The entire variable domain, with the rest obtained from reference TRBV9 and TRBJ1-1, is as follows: DSGVTQTPKHLITATGQRVTLRCSPRSGDLSVYWYQQSLDQGLQFLIQYYNGEERAKGNILERFSAQQFPDLHSELNLSSLELGDSALYFCASSVGAGYEAFFGQGTRLTVV.

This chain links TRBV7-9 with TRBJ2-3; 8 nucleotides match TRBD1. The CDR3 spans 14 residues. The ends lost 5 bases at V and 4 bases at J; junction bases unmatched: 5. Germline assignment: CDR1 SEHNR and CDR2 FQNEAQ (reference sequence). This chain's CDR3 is CASSPDRVPDTQYF. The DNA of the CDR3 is TGTGCCAGCAGCCCGGACAGGGTTCCAGATACGCAGTATTTT.

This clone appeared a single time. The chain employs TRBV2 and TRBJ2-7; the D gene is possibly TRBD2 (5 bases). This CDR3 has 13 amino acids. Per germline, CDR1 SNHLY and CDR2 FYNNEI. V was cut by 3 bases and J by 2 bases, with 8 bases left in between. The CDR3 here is CASSDAGAYEQYF. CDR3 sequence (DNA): TGTGCCAGCAGTGACGCCGGGGCCTACGAGCAGTACTTC.

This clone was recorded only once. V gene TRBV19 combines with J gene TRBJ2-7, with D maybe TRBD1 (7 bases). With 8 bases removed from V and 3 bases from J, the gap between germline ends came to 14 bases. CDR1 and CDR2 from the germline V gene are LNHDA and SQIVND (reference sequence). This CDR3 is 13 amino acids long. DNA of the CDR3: TGTGCCAGTGGTAGACAGGGAGGCTACGAGCAGTACTTC. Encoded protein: CASGRQGGYEQYF. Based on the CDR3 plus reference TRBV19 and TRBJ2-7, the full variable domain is DGGITQSPKYLFRKEGQNVTLSCEQNLNHDAMYWYRQDPGQGLRLIYYSQIVNDFQKGDIAEGYSVSREKKESFPLTVTSAQKNPTAFYLCASGRQGGYEQYFGPGTRLTVT.

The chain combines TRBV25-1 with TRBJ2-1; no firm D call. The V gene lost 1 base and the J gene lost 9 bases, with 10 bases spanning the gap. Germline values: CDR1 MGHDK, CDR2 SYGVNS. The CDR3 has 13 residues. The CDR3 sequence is CASSEFVLGEQFF. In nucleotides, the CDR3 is TGTGCCAGCAGTGAATTTGTTCTTGGTGAGCAGTTCTTC. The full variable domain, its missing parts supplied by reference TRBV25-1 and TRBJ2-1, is EADIYQTPRYLVIGTGKKITLECSQTMGHDKMYWYQQDPGMELHLIHYSYGVNSTEKGDLSSESTVSRIRTEHFPLTLESARPSHTSQYLCASSEFVLGEQFFGPGTRLTVL.

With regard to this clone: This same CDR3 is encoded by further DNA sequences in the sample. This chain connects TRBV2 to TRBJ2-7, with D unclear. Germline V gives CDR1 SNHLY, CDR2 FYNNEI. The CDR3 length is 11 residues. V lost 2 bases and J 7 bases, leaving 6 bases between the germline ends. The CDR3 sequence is CASSETVEQYF. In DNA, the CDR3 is TGTGCCAGCAGTGAAACGGTGGAGCAGTACTTC.

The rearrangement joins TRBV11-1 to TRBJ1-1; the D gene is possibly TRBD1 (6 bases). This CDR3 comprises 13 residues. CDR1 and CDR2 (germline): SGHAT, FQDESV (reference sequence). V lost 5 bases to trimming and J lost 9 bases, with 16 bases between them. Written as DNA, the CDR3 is TGTGCCAGCAGCCCCCGAACTGGACAGCAAGCTTTCTTT. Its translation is CASSPRTGQQAFF.

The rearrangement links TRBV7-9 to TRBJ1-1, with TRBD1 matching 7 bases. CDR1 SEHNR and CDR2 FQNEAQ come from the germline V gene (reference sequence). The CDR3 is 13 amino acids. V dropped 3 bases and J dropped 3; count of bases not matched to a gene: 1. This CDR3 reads CASSFDRDTEAFF. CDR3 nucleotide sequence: TGTGCCAGCAGCTTCGACAGGGACACTGAAGCTTTCTTT. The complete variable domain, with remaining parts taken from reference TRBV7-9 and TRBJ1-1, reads DTGVSQNPRHKITKRGQNVTFRCDPISEHNRLYWYRQTLGQGPEFLTYFQNEAQLEKSRLLSDRFSAERPKGSFSTLEIQRTEQGDSAMYLCASSFDRDTEAFFGQGTRLTVV.

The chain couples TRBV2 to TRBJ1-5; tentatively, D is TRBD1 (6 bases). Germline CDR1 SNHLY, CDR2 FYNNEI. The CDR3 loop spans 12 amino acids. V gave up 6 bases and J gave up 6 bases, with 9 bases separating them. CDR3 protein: CASREQGQPQHF. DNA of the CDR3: TGTGCCAGCAGGGAACAGGGTCAGCCCCAGCATTTT.

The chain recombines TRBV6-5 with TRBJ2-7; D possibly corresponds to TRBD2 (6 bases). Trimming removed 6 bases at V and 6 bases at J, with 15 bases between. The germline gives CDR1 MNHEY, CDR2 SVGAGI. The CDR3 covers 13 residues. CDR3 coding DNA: TGTGCCAGCAGGCGGGACTTAGTAGGCGAGCAGTACTTC. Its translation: CASRRDLVGEQYF.

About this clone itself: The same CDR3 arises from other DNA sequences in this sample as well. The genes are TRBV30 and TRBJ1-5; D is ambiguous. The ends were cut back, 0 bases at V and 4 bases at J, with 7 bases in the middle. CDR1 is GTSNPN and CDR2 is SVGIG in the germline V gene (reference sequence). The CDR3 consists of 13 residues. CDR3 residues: CAWSVRGNQPQHF. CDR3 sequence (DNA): TGTGCCTGGAGTGTGCGGGGAAATCAGCCCCAGCATTTT.

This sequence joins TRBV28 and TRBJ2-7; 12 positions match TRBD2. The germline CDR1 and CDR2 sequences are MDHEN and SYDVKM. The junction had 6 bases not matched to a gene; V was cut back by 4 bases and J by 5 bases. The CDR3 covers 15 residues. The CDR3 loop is CASSSSGRASNEQYF. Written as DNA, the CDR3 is TGTGCCAGCAGTTCTAGCGGGAGGGCTTCGAACGAGCAGTACTTC. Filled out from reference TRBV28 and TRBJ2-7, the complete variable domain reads DVKVTQSSRYLVKRTGEKVFLECVQDMDHENMFWYRQDPGLGLRLIYFSYDVKMKEKGDIPEGYSVSREKKERFSLILESASTNQTSMYLCASSSSGRASNEQYFGPGTRLTVT.